The following is a T cell receptor (beta chain) sequence with its context. What it binds is unknown. The CDR3 covers 20 residues. Germline CDR1 and CDR2: MGHDK and SYGVNS. The sample belongs to a study of monozygotic twins with inflammatory bowel disease. From the 5' RACE reads, TCRdb lists one entry per CDR3 protein and no DNA. The table counts some 450,000 distinct CDR3 sequences; approximately 2.4% lies in the top ten. Study observations and caveats: The analysis did not separate different T cell subtypes. Twins with IBD had fewer clonotypes in common with others than healthy twins, particularly during disease activity. The analysis yielded no support for one strong signal or clonotype associated with IBD.

The sequenced sample was blood. This clonotype originated in a human donor with ulcerative colitis or Crohn's disease, or a healthy co-twin of an affected twin (not recorded which). The chain is built from TRBV25-1 and TRBJ2-1; no DNA is available, so the TRBD2 call from TCRdb remains unchecked. The CDR3 spells CASSWGASGRYRTSYNEQFF. Complete variable domain (other parts from reference TRBV25-1 and TRBJ2-1): EADIYQTPRYLVIGTGKKITLECSQTMGHDKMYWYQQDPGMELHLIHYSYGVNSTEKGDLSSESTVSRIRTEHFPLTLESARPSHTSQYLCASSWGASGRYRTSYNEQFFGPGTRLTVL.